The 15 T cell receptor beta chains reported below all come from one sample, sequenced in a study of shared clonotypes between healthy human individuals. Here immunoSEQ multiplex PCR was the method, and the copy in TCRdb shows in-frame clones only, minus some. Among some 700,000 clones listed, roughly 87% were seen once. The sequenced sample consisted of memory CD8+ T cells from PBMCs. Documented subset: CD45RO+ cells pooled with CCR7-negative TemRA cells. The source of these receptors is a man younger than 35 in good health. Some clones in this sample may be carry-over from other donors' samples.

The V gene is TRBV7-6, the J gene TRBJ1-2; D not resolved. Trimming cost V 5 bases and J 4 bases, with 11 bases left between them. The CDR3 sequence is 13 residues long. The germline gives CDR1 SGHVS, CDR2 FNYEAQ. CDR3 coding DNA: TGTGCCAGCAGCGAGGACGGATTCTATGGCTACACCTTC. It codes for CASSEDGFYGYTF.

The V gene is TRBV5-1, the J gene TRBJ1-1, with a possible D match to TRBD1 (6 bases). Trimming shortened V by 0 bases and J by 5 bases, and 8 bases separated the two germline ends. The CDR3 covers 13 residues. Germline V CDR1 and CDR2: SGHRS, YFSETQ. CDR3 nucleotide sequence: TGCGCCAGCAGCTTGGACAGGGAAACTGAAGCTTTCTTT. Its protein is CASSLDRETEAFF.

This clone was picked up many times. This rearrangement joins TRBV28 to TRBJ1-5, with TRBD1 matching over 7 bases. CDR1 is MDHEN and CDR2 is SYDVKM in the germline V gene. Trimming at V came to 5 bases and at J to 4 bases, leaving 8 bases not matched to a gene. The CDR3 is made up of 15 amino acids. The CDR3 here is CASSPTGDPNQPQHF. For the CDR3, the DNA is TGTGCCAGCAGTCCTACAGGGGATCCTAATCAGCCCCAGCATTTT.

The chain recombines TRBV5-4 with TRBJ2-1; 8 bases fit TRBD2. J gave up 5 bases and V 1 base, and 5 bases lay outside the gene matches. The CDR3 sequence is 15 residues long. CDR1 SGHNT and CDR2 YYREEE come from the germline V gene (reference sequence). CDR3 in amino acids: CASSLKREIDNEQFF. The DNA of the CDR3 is TGTGCCAGCAGCTTGAAGCGGGAGATTGACAATGAGCAGTTCTTC.

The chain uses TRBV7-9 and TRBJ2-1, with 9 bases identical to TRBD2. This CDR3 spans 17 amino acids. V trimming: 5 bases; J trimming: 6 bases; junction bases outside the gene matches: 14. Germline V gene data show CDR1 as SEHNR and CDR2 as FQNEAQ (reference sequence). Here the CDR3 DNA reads TGTGCCAGCAGCCGCACGGGGCGGGAGGGCCTTGGCAATGAGCAGTTCTTC. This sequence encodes CASSRTGREGLGNEQFF.

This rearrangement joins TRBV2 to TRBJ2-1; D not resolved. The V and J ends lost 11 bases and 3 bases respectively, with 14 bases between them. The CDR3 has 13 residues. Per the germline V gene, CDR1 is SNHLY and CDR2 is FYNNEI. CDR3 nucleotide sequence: TGTGCCTCAAAAGGGCCCGACTACAATGAGCAGTTCTTC. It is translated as CASKGPDYNEQFF. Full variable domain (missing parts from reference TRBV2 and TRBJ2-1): EPEVTQTPSHQVTQMGQEVILRCVPISNHLYFYWYRQILGQKVEFLVSFYNNEISEKSEIFDDQFSVERPDGSNFTLKIRSTKLEDSAMYFCASKGPDYNEQFFGPGTRLTVL.

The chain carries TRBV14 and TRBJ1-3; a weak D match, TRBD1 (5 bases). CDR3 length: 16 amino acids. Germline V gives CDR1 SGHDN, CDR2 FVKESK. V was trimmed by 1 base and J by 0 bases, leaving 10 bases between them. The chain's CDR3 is CASSQGGPISGNTIYF. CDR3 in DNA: TGTGCCAGCAGCCAAGGGGGCCCGATCTCTGGAAACACCATATATTTT.

The CDR3 DNA reads TGTGCCAGCACCACGCACCCGGGACAGCTAAGAGATACGCAGTATTTT. As protein: CASTTHPGQLRDTQYF. V and J are TRBV7-2 and TRBJ2-3; 7 bases align to TRBD1. The CDR3 runs 16 residues. The germline CDR1 and CDR2 sequences are SGHTA and FQGNSA. V lost 7 bases and J lost 5; bases outside the gene matches: 15.

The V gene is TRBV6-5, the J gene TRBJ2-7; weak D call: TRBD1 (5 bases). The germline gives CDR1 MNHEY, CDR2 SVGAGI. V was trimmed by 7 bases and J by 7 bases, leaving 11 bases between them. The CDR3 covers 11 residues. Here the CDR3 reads CASIQGVEQYF. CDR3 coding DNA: TGTGCCAGCATCCAGGGCGTGGAGCAGTACTTC.

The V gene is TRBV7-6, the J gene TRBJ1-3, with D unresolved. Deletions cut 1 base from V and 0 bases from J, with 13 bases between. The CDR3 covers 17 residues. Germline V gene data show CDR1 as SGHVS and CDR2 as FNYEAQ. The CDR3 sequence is CASSLVSLGNSGNTIYF. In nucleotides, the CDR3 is TGTGCCAGCAGCTTAGTCTCCTTAGGCAACTCTGGAAACACCATATATTTT. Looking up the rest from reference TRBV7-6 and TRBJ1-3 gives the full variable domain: GAGVSQSPRYKVTKRGQDVALRCDPISGHVSLYWYRQALGQGPEFLTYFNYEAQQDKSGLPNDRFSAERPEGSISTLTIQRTEQRDSAMYRCASSLVSLGNSGNTIYFGEGSWLTVV.

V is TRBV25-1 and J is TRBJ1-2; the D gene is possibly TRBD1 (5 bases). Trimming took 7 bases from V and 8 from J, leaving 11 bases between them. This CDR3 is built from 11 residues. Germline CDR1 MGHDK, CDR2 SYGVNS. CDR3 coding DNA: TGTGCCAGCAATGGGGGGGGAGGCTACACCTTC. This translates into CASNGGGGYTF.

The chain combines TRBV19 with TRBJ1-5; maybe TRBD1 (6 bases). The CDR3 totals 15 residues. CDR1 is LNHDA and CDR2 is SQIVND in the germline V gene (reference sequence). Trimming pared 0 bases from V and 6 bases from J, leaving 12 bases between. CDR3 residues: CASSIDRGVPQPQHF. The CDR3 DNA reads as TGTGCCAGTAGTATAGATAGGGGGGTTCCTCAGCCCCAGCATTTT.

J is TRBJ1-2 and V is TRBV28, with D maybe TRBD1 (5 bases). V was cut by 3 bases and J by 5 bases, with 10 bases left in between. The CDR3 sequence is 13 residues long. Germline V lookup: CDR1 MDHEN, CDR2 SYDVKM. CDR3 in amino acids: CASSFPGGYGYTF. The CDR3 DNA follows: TGTGCCAGCAGTTTCCCCGGGGGTTATGGCTACACCTTC.

Here the CDR3 reads CASSLGVGRSYNEQFF. The CDR3 DNA reads TGTGCCAGCAGCCTCGGGGTAGGGCGCTCCTACAATGAGCAGTTCTTC. The chain is built from TRBV7-9 and TRBJ2-1, with D possibly matching TRBD2 (5 bases). Between the trimmed V and J ends, which lost 5 bases and 0 bases, there was a span of 14 bases. Germline CDR1 is SEHNR and CDR2 is FQNEAQ (reference sequence). The CDR3 totals 16 residues.

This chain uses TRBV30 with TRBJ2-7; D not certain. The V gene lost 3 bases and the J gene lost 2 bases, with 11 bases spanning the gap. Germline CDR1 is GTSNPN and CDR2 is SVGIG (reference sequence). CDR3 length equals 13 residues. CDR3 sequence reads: CAWSPSVTYEQYF. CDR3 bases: TGTGCCTGGAGCCCCAGCGTCACCTACGAGCAGTACTTC.